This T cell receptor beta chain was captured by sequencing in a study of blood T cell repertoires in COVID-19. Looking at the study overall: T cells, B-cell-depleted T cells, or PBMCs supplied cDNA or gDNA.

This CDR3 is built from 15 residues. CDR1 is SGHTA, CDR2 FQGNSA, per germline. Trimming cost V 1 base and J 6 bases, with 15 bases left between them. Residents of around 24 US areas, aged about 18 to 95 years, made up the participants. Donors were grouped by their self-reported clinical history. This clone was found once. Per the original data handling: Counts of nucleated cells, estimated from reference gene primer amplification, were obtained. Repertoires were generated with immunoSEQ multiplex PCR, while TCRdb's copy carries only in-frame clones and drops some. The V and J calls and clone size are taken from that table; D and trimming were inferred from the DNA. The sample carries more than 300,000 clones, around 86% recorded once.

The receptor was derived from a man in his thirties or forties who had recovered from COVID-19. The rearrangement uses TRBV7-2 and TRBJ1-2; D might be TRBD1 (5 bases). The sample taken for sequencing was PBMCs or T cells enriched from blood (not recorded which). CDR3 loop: CASSLVAGKGDGYTF. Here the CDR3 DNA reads TGTGCCAGCAGCTTAGTCGCGGGGAAAGGGGATGGCTACACCTTC.